These T cell receptor beta chains were read from a single sample in a study of identical twins. TCRdb called the 5' RACE reads again in MiXCR, with one record for every CDR3 protein. The sample consists of around 680,000 distinct CDR3 sequences, less than 10% of them appearing once. These same records also appear under a second study, on yellow fever vaccine responses in identical twins.

The specimen was PBMCs. The receptors were sampled from a woman aged 18-29 years in good health. The CDR3 runs from the conserved cysteine through the conserved F or W. Fields, in order: clone size, V gene, J gene, D gene, CDR3 DNA, CDR3 protein. The D gene is left open where the match is weak. Expanded clones get a size class; other rows say once, few or many, or leave the size out.

size: -
V: TRBV5-1
J: TRBJ1-5
D: -
DNA: TGCGCCAGCAGCTTGGTGCCAGGGTCTTTTAATCAGCCCCAGCATTTT
CDR3: CASSLVPGSFNQPQHF

size: -
V: TRBV14
J: TRBJ2-1
D: TRBD2
DNA: TGTGCCAGCAGCCAATTCTCGGGAGGTCACGACAATGAGCAGTTCTTC
CDR3: CASSQFSGGHDNEQFF

size: -
V: TRBV18
J: TRBJ1-6
D: -
DNA: TGTGCCAGCTCACCATGGGAGGATTCACCCCTCCACTTT
CDR3: CASSPWEDSPLHF

size: few
V: TRBV24-1
J: TRBJ1-4
D: TRBD1
DNA: TGTGCCACCAGTGACCCTGGACAGGGTGAAAAACTGTTTTTT
CDR3: CATSDPGQGEKLFF

size: -
V: TRBV15
J: TRBJ2-5
D: TRBD1
DNA: TGTGCCACCAGCTCCCCCGGGACAGGGAAAGAGACCCAGTACTTC
CDR3: CATSSPGTGKETQYF

size: many
V: TRBV20-1
J: TRBJ2-3
D: -
DNA: TGCAGTGCTGGGGTCGGCAGGGGCACAGATACGCAGTATTTT
CDR3: CSAGVGRGTDTQYF

size: few
V: TRBV20-1
J: TRBJ2-7
D: TRBD1
DNA: TGCAGTGCTAGAGCCCCACCGGACAGGACCTCCTACGAGCAGTACTTC
CDR3: CSARAPPDRTSYEQYF

size: -
V: TRBV28
J: TRBJ1-1
D: TRBD1
DNA: TGTGCCAGCAAGGTGAACAGGGGTCTTAACACTGAAGCTTTCTTT
CDR3: CASKVNRGLNTEAFF

size: few
V: TRBV7-6
J: TRBJ2-1
D: -
DNA: TGTGCCAGCAGCTCCCCGTCCTCCCGTGGTGAGCAGTTCTTC
CDR3: CASSSPSSRGEQFF

size: few
V: TRBV27
J: TRBJ2-5
D: TRBD1
DNA: TGTGCCAGCAGTTTAAGGACAGGGGGCTGGTGGGAGACCCAGTACTTC
CDR3: CASSLRTGGWWETQYF

size: few
V: TRBV12-3/TRBV12-4
J: TRBJ2-3
D: TRBD2
DNA: TGTGCCAGCATGCGGGGGACAGATACGCAGTATTTT
CDR3: CASMRGTDTQYF

size: few
V: TRBV5-6
J: TRBJ1-1
D: TRBD1
DNA: TGTGCCAGCAGAACGGGACAGTTGAACACTGAAGCTTTCTTT
CDR3: CASRTGQLNTEAFF

size: few
V: TRBV11-2
J: TRBJ2-3
D: TRBD2
DNA: TGTGCCAGCAGCTTAAGCGGGAGGAAGACAGATACGCAGTATTTT
CDR3: CASSLSGRKTDTQYF

size: few
V: TRBV4-3
J: TRBJ2-2
D: -
DNA: TGCGCCAGCAGCCAAGATCGTAGCCAGGCGAACACCGGGGAGCTGTTTTTT
CDR3: CASSQDRSQANTGELFF

size: many
V: TRBV12-3/TRBV12-4
J: TRBJ2-7
D: -
DNA: TGTGCCAGCAGAACCTCTTCCTACGAGCAGTACTTC
CDR3: CASRTSSYEQYF

size: -
V: TRBV7-2
J: TRBJ1-1
D: -
DNA: TGTGCCAGCAGCTTAATGCCTGGGGGGCGCACTGAAGCTTTCTTT
CDR3: CASSLMPGGRTEAFF

size: -
V: TRBV28
J: TRBJ2-7
D: -
DNA: TGTGCCAGCAGTTCCTCAATCCGGGCCAGGGCGTACGAGCAGTACTTC
CDR3: CASSSSIRARAYEQYF

size: few
V: TRBV20-1
J: TRBJ2-3
D: TRBD2
DNA: TGCAGGACCGGGACTACGGATACGCAGTATTTT
CDR3: CRTGTTDTQYF

size: -
V: TRBV7-3
J: TRBJ2-1
D: TRBD2
DNA: TGTGCCAGCAGCGGAGGGTTAGCGGGGGGATACTACAATGAGCAGTTCTTC
CDR3: CASSGGLAGGYYNEQFF

size: many
V: TRBV6-5
J: TRBJ2-7
D: -
DNA: TGTGCCAGCAGTTACTCCGGCGAGCAGTACTTC
CDR3: CASSYSGEQYF

size: -
V: TRBV29-1
J: TRBJ2-4
D: TRBD2
DNA: TGCAGCGTTCGGACTAGCGGGGGGGCCAAAAACATTCAGTACTTC
CDR3: CSVRTSGGAKNIQYF

size: many
V: TRBV7-2
J: TRBJ2-1
D: -
DNA: TGTGCCAGCAGCTTACCCTCACTAGGGCATGAGCAGTTCTTC
CDR3: CASSLPSLGHEQFF

size: few
V: TRBV29-1
J: TRBJ1-5
D: TRBD1
DNA: TGCAGCGTCGGAAGACAGGGGGATCAGCCCCAGCATTTT
CDR3: CSVGRQGDQPQHF

size: few
V: TRBV5-5
J: TRBJ2-7
D: -
DNA: TGTGCCAGCAGCTTGCTATCGGGCGGTTACGAGCAGTACTTC
CDR3: CASSLLSGGYEQYF

size: few
V: TRBV10-3
J: TRBJ2-7
D: -
DNA: TGTGCCATCAGACCCGGACAGCCCCCCTACGAGCAGTACTTC
CDR3: CAIRPGQPPYEQYF

size: many
V: TRBV29-1
J: TRBJ2-1
D: TRBD2
DNA: TGCAGCGATGTGGGACTAGGCTACAATGAGCAGTTCTTC
CDR3: CSDVGLGYNEQFF

size: -
V: TRBV4-3
J: TRBJ2-7
D: TRBD1
DNA: TGCGCCAGCAGCCAAGAAACTGGGACAGTCTTTCACGAGCAGTACTTC
CDR3: CASSQETGTVFHEQYF

size: few
V: TRBV20-1
J: TRBJ2-3
D: TRBD2
DNA: TGCAGTGCTGGAGGGGCCCAGCGGGAGTTTTACACAGATACGCAGTATTTT
CDR3: CSAGGAQREFYTDTQYF

size: -
V: TRBV7-9
J: TRBJ1-5
D: -
DNA: TGTGCCAGCAGCTTAGGAGGGGAGCGTCAGCCCCAGCATTTT
CDR3: CASSLGGERQPQHF

size: few
V: TRBV6-6
J: TRBJ2-7
D: TRBD1
DNA: TGTGCCAGCAGACTACAGGGGGCCTACGAGCAGTACTTC
CDR3: CASRLQGAYEQYF

size: many
V: TRBV20-1
J: TRBJ2-2
D: TRBD2
DNA: TGCAGTGCTAGGCCGACCCCCGGGACTAGCGGGGACACCGGGGAGCTGTTTTTT
CDR3: CSARPTPGTSGDTGELFF

size: many
V: TRBV7-9
J: TRBJ2-7
D: -
DNA: TGTGCCAGCAGCCTAAGACCCTACGAGCAGTACTTC
CDR3: CASSLRPYEQYF

size: few
V: TRBV25-1
J: TRBJ1-1
D: -
DNA: TGTGCCAGCAGTCCGGCTGAGGGGACTGAAGCTTTCTTT
CDR3: CASSPAEGTEAFF

size: -
V: TRBV6-2/TRBV6-3
J: TRBJ2-5
D: TRBD2
DNA: TGTGCCAGCAGTCGACTAGCGGGAGAGGGGGAGACCGAGTACTTC
CDR3: CASSRLAGEGETEYF

size: few
V: TRBV20-1
J: TRBJ2-7
D: TRBD1
DNA: TGCAGTGCTAGAGGAGAGCTAGGGACAGGGCTTAACTTC
CDR3: CSARGELGTGLNF

size: -
V: TRBV5-6
J: TRBJ1-2
D: TRBD1
DNA: TGTGCCAGCAGCAGGGACAGGGGCGAAGGTGGCTACACCTTC
CDR3: CASSRDRGEGGYTF

size: many
V: TRBV6-9
J: TRBJ1-5
D: -
DNA: TGTGCCAGCAGTTACGGGGGGGGGGGTAGTCAGCCCCAGCATTTT
CDR3: CASSYGGGGSQPQHF

size: many
V: TRBV12-3/TRBV12-4
J: TRBJ1-6
D: TRBD1
DNA: TGTGCCAGCAGGACAGGGGGAAATTCACCCCTCCACTTT
CDR3: CASRTGGNSPLHF

size: -
V: TRBV14
J: TRBJ1-1
D: -
DNA: TGTGCCAGCAGCCAATGGGAGGACACTGAAGCTTTCTTT
CDR3: CASSQWEDTEAFF

size: -
V: TRBV20-1
J: TRBJ2-3
D: -
DNA: TGCAGTGCTAGGGCCGTTTCAGGGACAGATACGCAGTATTTT
CDR3: CSARAVSGTDTQYF

size: -
V: TRBV9
J: TRBJ2-7
D: -
DNA: TGTGCCAGCAGCGCGGGCGGAGGGAAACTCTACGAGCAGTACTTC
CDR3: CASSAGGGKLYEQYF

size: many
V: TRBV10-3
J: TRBJ2-3
D: -
DNA: TGTGCCATCAGTGAGTTGGCGGGGGCCACTTCCACAGATACGCAGTATTTT
CDR3: CAISELAGATSTDTQYF

size: many
V: TRBV15
J: TRBJ2-5
D: -
DNA: TGTGCCACCAGCAGTCTGATGAGGGGCCAAGAGACCCAGTACTTC
CDR3: CATSSLMRGQETQYF

size: -
V: TRBV30
J: TRBJ2-2
D: -
DNA: TGTGCCTGGAGTGGGTCGAGGGGAACCGGGGAGCTGTTTTTT
CDR3: CAWSGSRGTGELFF

size: few
V: TRBV12-3/TRBV12-4
J: TRBJ2-5
D: TRBD1
DNA: TGTGCCAGCAGTTTAGTAGGGACAGTACGCTGGGAGACCCAGTACTTC
CDR3: CASSLVGTVRWETQYF

size: many
V: TRBV20-1
J: TRBJ2-2
D: -
DNA: TGCAGTGCTAGAGGGCCGAACACCGGGGAGCTGTTTTTT
CDR3: CSARGPNTGELFF

size: -
V: TRBV27
J: TRBJ2-2
D: TRBD2
DNA: TGTGCCAGCAGTTCGGGGACTAGCGGGAGGGCCGTTGCCGGGGAGCTGTTTTTT
CDR3: CASSSGTSGRAVAGELFF